Shown below are 29 T cell receptor beta chains from a single sample sequenced in a study of human T cells and chemical hapten exposure (dated by TCRdb to about 2021). The time point label, as the study defines it: pre-sensitization, week 0. The treatment or condition label, read with the paper, signifies: therapeutic diphenylcyclopropenone sensitization with weekly scalp DPC. Libraries came from RACE. The sample was run on a NextSeq 500. In-frame beta chains were kept once TCRdb had trimmed the public reads at Q25 with fastp and called clones with MiXCR. Identical CDR3 proteins give one entry, which carries the most common genes and DNA. The sample records around 260,000 distinct CDR3 sequences, 8.6% of which are singletons. The ten top clones hold around 2.5% of the sample. The sequences come from whole blood, collected in connection with sensitization to the hapten diphenylcyclopropenone (DPC). The receptors here all came from a woman aged 40 to 55 with alopecia areata. Some clones in this sample may be carry-over from other donors' samples.

This clonotype was counted ten times or more. V is TRBV5-1 and J is TRBJ2-1; 10 bases agree with TRBD2. Germline CDR1 is SGHRS and CDR2 is YFSETQ. The length of the CDR3 is 14 residues. J was trimmed by 9 bases and V by 3 bases; bases with no gene match: 6. CDR3 DNA sequence: TGCGCCAGCAGCTCAAGCGGGAGGGCCACTGAGCAGTTCTTC. It specifies CASSSSGRATEQFF.

The sample holds many counts of this clonotype. The chain links TRBV13 to TRBJ2-3; the match to TRBD2 covers 13 bases. The V gene end was trimmed by 4 bases and the J gene end by 3 bases; junction bases not matched to a gene: 4. This CDR3 region has 16 residues. In germline, CDR1 is PRHDT, CDR2 FYEKMQ (reference sequence). CDR3: CASSSWTSGSTDTQYF. The CDR3 nucleotides read TGTGCCAGCAGCTCCTGGACTAGCGGGAGTACAGATACGCAGTATTTT.

This clonotype has ten or more counts. This chain connects TRBV7-2 to TRBJ2-1, with TRBD2 matching 8 bases. The CDR3 spans 16 residues. With 1 base clipped from V and 7 bases from J, the junction kept 9 bases outside the gene matches. Germline V gene sequence: CDR1 SGHTA, CDR2 FQGNSA. In nucleotides, the CDR3 is TGTGCCAGCAGCTTAGGGGTTTCGGGAGGGGTGAATGAGCAGTTCTTC. This sequence encodes CASSLGVSGGVNEQFF.

The sample holds many counts of this clonotype. The chain joins TRBV6-2 or TRBV6-3 to TRBJ2-2; possible D gene TRBD1, 5 bases. Deletions cut 2 bases from V and 4 bases from J, with 11 bases between. CDR3 length: 15 residues. CDR1 is MNHEY, CDR2 SVGEGT, per germline. The CDR3 DNA reads as TGTGCCAGCAGTTACCGGACACCAAGCACCGGGGAGCTGTTTTTT. This encodes CASSYRTPSTGELFF.

This clonotype has more than one count but fewer than ten. This chain connects TRBV2 to TRBJ1-1; D perhaps matches TRBD1 (5 bases). The length of the CDR3 is 14 residues. V lost 7 bases and J 0 bases, leaving 12 bases between the germline ends. Germline V gene lookup returns CDR1 SNHLY and CDR2 FYNNEI. This CDR3 is CASNQQVMNTEAFF. Here the CDR3 DNA reads TGTGCCAGCAACCAACAGGTAATGAACACTGAAGCTTTCTTT.

This rearrangement joins TRBV3-1 to TRBJ1-1; the D gene is possibly TRBD1 (5 bases). The CDR3 sequence is 15 residues long. V lost 0 bases to trimming and J lost 5 bases, with 13 bases between them. Germline lookup yields CDR1 LGHDT and CDR2 YNNKEL (reference sequence). The CDR3 coding sequence is TGTGCCAGCAGCCAAGATTTGGGGCCCTGGACTGAAGCTTTCTTT. As protein: CASSQDLGPWTEAFF.

V gene TRBV2 combines with J gene TRBJ2-1; 7 bases map to TRBD1. This CDR3 is built from 14 residues. CDR1 is SNHLY and CDR2 is FYNNEI in the germline V gene. Unmatched junction bases numbered 15, after V lost 6 bases and J lost 13 bases. This CDR3 reads CASRPGTAVEVQFF. The CDR3 DNA reads TGTGCCAGCAGGCCTGGGACAGCCGTTGAGGTCCAGTTCTTC.

This clonotype turned up a few times. J is TRBJ2-5 and V is TRBV6-6, with 8 bases identical to TRBD1. V was clipped by 4 bases and J by 7 bases; unmatched bases: 8. Germline CDR1 reads MNHNY; CDR2 reads SVGAGI (reference sequence). This CDR3 is built from 14 residues. This CDR3 is CASSFGQGSSTQYF. As DNA, the CDR3 is TGTGCCAGCAGTTTCGGACAGGGAAGCTCGACCCAGTACTTC.

This clonotype was found a few times. This chain connects TRBV11-3 to TRBJ2-3, with D perhaps given as TRBD1 or TRBD2 (5 bases each). Germline CDR1 and CDR2: SGHNT and YENEEA. Trimming left V 3 bases short and J 2 bases short, with 9 bases between. The CDR3 is 14 amino acids. As DNA, the CDR3 is TGTGCCAGCAGCTTTAGTGGGACCACAGATACGCAGTATTTT. This sequence encodes CASSFSGTTDTQYF.

This clonotype was counted at least ten times. This chain uses TRBV28 with TRBJ1-1, with TRBD1 matching over 7 bases. This CDR3 is 14 amino acids long. J was trimmed by 3 bases and V by 3 bases; bases with no gene match: 4. Germline CDR1 is MDHEN and CDR2 is SYDVKM. The DNA for the CDR3 is TGTGCCAGCAGTTTTCCCGGACAGGACACTGAAGCTTTCTTT. Translation: CASSFPGQDTEAFF. The full variable domain, completed using reference TRBV28 and TRBJ1-1, is DVKVTQSSRYLVKRTGEKVFLECVQDMDHENMFWYRQDPGLGLRLIYFSYDVKMKEKGDIPEGYSVSREKKERFSLILESASTNQTSMYLCASSFPGQDTEAFFGQGTRLTVV.

V and J are TRBV6-2 or TRBV6-3 and TRBJ2-1; D call uncertain. Germline V lookup: CDR1 MNHEY, CDR2 SVGEGT. CDR3 length: 16 amino acids. The germline V and J ends were trimmed by 5 bases and 3 bases, with 17 bases remaining between them. The CDR3: CASSPILSKGYNEQFF. CDR3 coding DNA: TGTGCCAGCAGTCCGATACTTAGTAAGGGCTACAATGAGCAGTTCTTC.

This clonotype was counted only a few times. This chain connects TRBV20-1 to TRBJ2-2; no firm D call. Germline CDR1 reads DFQATT; CDR2 reads SNEGSKA (reference sequence). Trimming removed 0 bases at V and 5 bases at J, with 13 bases between. The CDR3 is 15 residues long. The CDR3 region has the DNA TGCAGTGCTAGAGACCCCGTTGGGAAGACCGGGGAGCTGTTTTTT. It encodes CSARDPVGKTGELFF.

A few counts support this clonotype. V and J are TRBV29-1 and TRBJ1-2, with D perhaps TRBD1 (6 bases). The CDR3 consists of 13 residues. CDR1 SQVTM and CDR2 ANQGSEA come from the germline V gene. The germline V and J ends were trimmed by 6 bases and 6 bases, with 17 bases remaining between them. The CDR3 region has the DNA TGCAGCGTGGATTCACAGGGTGGAAATGGCTACACCTTC. This translates into CSVDSQGGNGYTF.

This clonotype was detected ten times or more. The rearrangement links TRBV5-1 to TRBJ2-3, with D perhaps matching TRBD2 (6 bases). The ends were cut back, 4 bases at V and 0 bases at J, with 9 bases in the middle. The germline CDR1 and CDR2 sequences are SGHRS and YFSETQ. The CDR3 is made up of 14 amino acids. The chain's CDR3 is CASSRAGSTDTQYF. CDR3 bases: TGCGCCAGCAGCAGAGCGGGCAGCACAGATACGCAGTATTTT.

Turning to this clonotype: This could be a read error, since a much larger clone is one nucleotide away. The V call is TRBV29-1, the J call TRBJ1-1; D not certain. Germline-derived CDR1 and CDR2 are SQVTM and ANQGSEA. This CDR3 has 11 amino acids. The CDR3 loop is CGGKLNTEAFF. For the CDR3, the DNA is TGCGGCGGGAAATTGAACACTGAAGCTTTCTTT.

This clonotype was seen a handful of times. Germline is not matched at one junction end, which may reflect a read error. This rearrangement joins TRBV7-2 to TRBJ1-4, with 7 bases matching TRBD1. The CDR3 sequence is 12 residues long. Germline-derived CDR1 and CDR2 are SGHTA and FQGNSA. This CDR3 reads CASSSSTGLLSF. Written as DNA, the CDR3 is TGTGCCAGCAGCTCCTCGACAGGGCTCCTATCTTTT.

This chain links TRBV5-1 with TRBJ2-2; D gene uncertain. V dropped 8 bases and J dropped 3 bases, with 14 bases sitting between them. Germline CDR1 and CDR2: SGHRS and YFSETQ. This CDR3 has 14 amino acids. The CDR3 spells CASTPQTDTGELFF. Here the CDR3 DNA reads TGCGCCAGTACGCCCCAAACGGACACCGGGGAGCTGTTTTTT.

A few counts support this clonotype. The chain links TRBV24-1 to TRBJ2-2; D perhaps matches TRBD1 (5 bases). Looked up from germline, CDR1 is KGHDR and CDR2 is SFDVKD. The CDR3 extends over 16 amino acids. V was trimmed by 4 bases and J by 6 bases, leaving 17 bases between them. This chain's CDR3 is CATSEPWLGVAGELFF. As DNA, the CDR3 is TGTGCCACCAGTGAACCTTGGCTAGGGGTGGCCGGGGAGCTGTTTTTT.

This clonotype was counted at least ten times. The chain has TRBV7-9 and TRBJ1-1, with 10 bases fitting TRBD1. Germline V gives CDR1 SEHNR, CDR2 FQNEAQ (reference sequence). V shed 1 base, J shed 8 bases, and the junction held 1 base outside the gene matches. This CDR3 is 13 amino acids long. The CDR3 sequence is CASSLGQGAEAFF. CDR3 in DNA: TGTGCCAGCAGCTTAGGACAGGGGGCGGAAGCTTTCTTT.

This clonotype was observed many times. The rearrangement links TRBV2 to TRBJ2-7, with 7 bases that match TRBD1. This CDR3 comprises 12 residues. Germline V CDR1 and CDR2: SNHLY, FYNNEI. V was clipped by 5 bases and J by 9 bases; unmatched bases: 7. CDR3 region: CASSQRTGVQYF. Written as DNA, the CDR3 is TGTGCCAGCAGTCAGAGAACAGGGGTGCAGTACTTC.

Many counts were recorded for this clonotype. The V call is TRBV2, the J call TRBJ1-1; D unresolved. The germline V gene encodes CDR1 SNHLY and CDR2 FYNNEI. The V end lost 7 bases, the J end lost 1 base, and 10 bases lay between the germline ends. This CDR3 region has 13 residues. CDR3 nucleotides: TGTGCCAGCAATCAGATGGGGAACACTGAAGCTTTCTTT. Translating gives CASNQMGNTEAFF.

This clonotype has only a few counts. The chain links TRBV7-2 to TRBJ2-1; a possible D gene is TRBD2 (6 bases). Germline-derived CDR1 and CDR2 are SGHTA and FQGNSA. The CDR3 is 13 residues long. The V end lost 3 bases, the J end lost 8 bases, and 11 bases lay between the germline ends. The CDR3 sequence: CASSFRGGDEQFF. The CDR3 coding sequence is TGTGCCAGCAGCTTTCGCGGAGGGGATGAGCAGTTCTTC.

This clonotype was detected ten times or more. The gene calls are TRBV13 and TRBJ1-3; possible D gene TRBD1, 6 bases. V gave up 3 bases and J gave up 0 bases, with 15 bases separating them. The length of the CDR3 is 17 residues. The germline V gene has CDR1 PRHDT and CDR2 FYEKMQ (reference sequence). The CDR3 DNA follows: TGTGCCAGCAGCTTTGGTGCCGGGGGGGCCTCTGGAAACACCATATATTTT. It encodes CASSFGAGGASGNTIYF. Using reference TRBV13 and TRBJ1-3 for the parts outside the CDR3, the full variable domain is AAGVIQSPRHLIKEKRETATLKCYPIPRHDTVYWYQQGPGQDPQFLISFYEKMQSDKGSIPDRFSAQQFSDYHSELNMSSLELGDSALYFCASSFGAGGASGNTIYFGEGSWLTVV.

The chain carries TRBV12-3 or TRBV12-4 and TRBJ2-7; 8 nucleotides agree with TRBD2. The ends lost 2 bases at V and 7 bases at J; junction bases unmatched: 7. CDR3 length: 14 residues. CDR3 bases: TGTGCCAGCAGTTTATCCGGGAGGGCCGGGGAGCAGTACTTC. Its protein is CASSLSGRAGEQYF.

In its sample, this clonotype was seen many times. The chain employs TRBV9 and TRBJ2-1; D not resolved. The CDR3 length is 13 residues. The ends were cut back, 0 bases at V and 7 bases at J, with 8 bases in the middle. The germline V gene encodes CDR1 SGDLS and CDR2 YYNGEE. The CDR3 sequence is CASSVGPDNEQFF. The CDR3 DNA sequence: TGTGCCAGCAGCGTAGGGCCCGATAATGAGCAGTTCTTC.

This clonotype has a count of ten or more. The chain couples TRBV7-2 to TRBJ2-5; a weak D match, TRBD1 (6 bases). The V end was cut by 5 bases, the J end by 1 base, with 11 bases between. The CDR3 has 14 residues. Germline CDR1 is SGHTA and CDR2 is FQGNSA. DNA of the CDR3: TGTGCCAGCAGCCCGAGGACAGCCCAAGAGACCCAGTACTTC. Translation: CASSPRTAQETQYF.

The chain joins TRBV5-6 to TRBJ2-5; 7 positions match TRBD1. This CDR3 comprises 13 residues. The V gene's germline CDR1 is SGHDT and CDR2 YYEEEE. Trimming cost V 4 bases and J 4 bases; bases outside gene matches: 4. The CDR3 DNA reads TGTGCCAGCAGCCAGACAGGGTCAGAGACCCAGTACTTC. It specifies CASSQTGSETQYF.

This clonotype was seen more than once but under ten times. The chain recombines TRBV6-6 with TRBJ1-5; D not resolved. This CDR3 is 14 amino acids long. The V and J ends lost 5 bases and 1 base respectively, with 9 bases between them. The germline V gene has CDR1 MNHNY and CDR2 SVGAGI (reference sequence). CDR3 loop: CASSRDGSNQPQHF. CDR3 DNA sequence: TGTGCCAGCAGTCGCGACGGGAGCAATCAGCCCCAGCATTTT.

In its sample, this clonotype was seen many times. The chain combines TRBV28 with TRBJ2-3, with D tentatively TRBD1 (6 bases). Germline V CDR1 and CDR2: MDHEN, SYDVKM. V lost 2 bases, J lost 3 bases, and 15 bases lay in between. This CDR3 has 16 amino acids. The DNA of the CDR3 is TGTGCCAGCAGTTTACTACAGGGTAGGGGGACAGATACGCAGTATTTT. It is translated as CASSLLQGRGTDTQYF.